The T cell receptor beta chain described here comes from a study of naive and memory T cell subsets. The beta constant-region primer was an equimolar mix of two oligonucleotides covering TRBC1 and TRBC2. Nested alpha and beta constant-region primers with the SP2 primer drove four PCR rounds on ligated cDNA. The cDNA 3' end received a ligated single-stranded oligonucleotide carrying the SP2 primer and a 12-nucleotide UMI. TCRdb used MiXCR to reprocess the UMI-ligation and nested PCR reads, holding one entry per CDR3 protein. The sample lists 100,000 to 150,000 distinct CDR3 sequences, 30% to 45% occurring once. Germline CDR1 is SQVTM and CDR2 is ANQGSEA. The V end was cut by 0 bases, the J end by 6 bases, with 18 bases between. CDR3 length equals 15 residues.

The rearrangement links TRBV29-1 to TRBJ2-7; D is possibly TRBD1 (5 bases). The sequence derives from a human donor in good health. Sequencing used central memory CD4+ T cells from blood. CDR3 in amino acids: CSVEDVKPLGPEQYF. CDR3 coding DNA: TGCAGCGTTGAAGATGTCAAACCCTTGGGGCCCGAGCAGTACTTC.